Shown below are 19 T cell receptor beta chains from a single sample sequenced in a study of shared clonotypes between healthy human individuals (dated by TCRdb to about 2020). CD8 naive samples were obtained by positive selection for CCR7 among CD45RO-negative cells, yielding a CD45RA+CCR7+ population from which TemRA cells were excluded. The library was prepared using the immunoSEQ multiplex PCR assay. TCRdb stores this immuneACCESS table with in-frame sequences only. Part of the clones is absent; in the studies checked, under half of the shortfall reflects unresolved V genes, and no reason is known for the rest. Across this sample there are a few million clones, with about 94% seen only once. In total, the top ten clones hold roughly 1.7% of the sample. The sample taken for sequencing was naive CD8+ T cells from PBMCs. The cell subset or site label of this sample denotes: CD45RA+CCR7+. The receptors originated from a man aged 18-30 years in good health. Some clones in this sample may be carry-over from other donors' samples.

The CDR3 protein is CASSQDRAGPQHF. The CDR3 DNA reads TGCGCCAGCAGCCAAGATAGGGCGGGGCCCCAGCATTTT. The chain uses TRBV4-3 and TRBJ1-5; D ambiguous. Germline CDR1 reads LGHNA; CDR2 reads YSLEER. This CDR3 has 13 amino acids. Trimming shortened V by 0 bases and J by 9 bases, and 9 bases separated the two germline ends.

The V and J genes are TRBV29-1 and TRBJ2-5; the match to TRBD1 covers 8 bases. Germline V gene sequence: CDR1 SQVTM, CDR2 ANQGSEA. After removal of 5 bases from V and 4 bases from J, the junction contained 9 bases not matched to a gene. The CDR3 sequence is 14 residues long. Written as DNA, the CDR3 is TGCAGCGTTACAGGGGGGAAAAGAGCAGAGACCCAGTACTTC. This codes for CSVTGGKRAETQYF.

Note on this clone: Other DNA sequences from this sample encode an identical CDR3 as well. This chain connects TRBV28 to TRBJ2-2, with D possibly matching TRBD2 (6 bases). The CDR3 has 15 amino acids. V was clipped by 1 base and J by 2 bases, with 8 bases between them. CDR1 is MDHEN, CDR2 SYDVKM, per germline. The CDR3 region is CASSLLGGNTGELFF. The DNA for the CDR3 is TGTGCCAGCAGTTTATTGGGGGGAAACACCGGGGAGCTGTTTTTT.

This sequence joins TRBV9 and TRBJ1-2, with 7 bases that match TRBD1. The CDR3 has 14 amino acids. Germline CDR1 is SGDLS and CDR2 is YYNGEE. After removal of 4 bases from V and 4 bases from J, the junction contained 7 bases not matched to a gene. The CDR3 DNA sequence: TGTGCCAGCAGCCCTGGACAGGACTTCTATGGCTACACCTTC. Amino acids: CASSPGQDFYGYTF.

V usage is TRBV11-2 and J usage is TRBJ2-1; D perhaps matches TRBD1 (6 bases). The germline V and J ends were trimmed by 1 base and 0 bases, with 10 bases remaining between them. The CDR3 runs to 16 residues. CDR1 SGHAT and CDR2 FQNNGV come from the germline V gene. CDR3 sequence (DNA): TGTGCCAGCAGCTTAGCGGCGGACAGCTCCTACAATGAGCAGTTCTTC. Its protein product is CASSLAADSSYNEQFF.

Only one count was recorded for this clone. The chain joins TRBV13 to TRBJ2-4; weak D call: TRBD1 (7 bases). CDR1 is PRHDT and CDR2 is FYEKMQ in the germline V gene (reference sequence). Trimming removed 5 bases at V and 8 bases at J, with 19 bases between. This CDR3 comprises 15 residues. The CDR3 DNA follows: TGTGCCAGCAGCCGCGGGACAGACAATTCAGACATTCAGTACTTC. It codes for CASSRGTDNSDIQYF.

This clone was counted between two and nine times. The rearrangement links TRBV27 to TRBJ2-2; no definite D call. The V and J ends lost 5 bases and 6 bases respectively, with 10 bases between them. Germline V gives CDR1 MNHEY, CDR2 SMNVEV (reference sequence). The CDR3 runs 13 residues. CDR3 DNA sequence: TGTGCCAGCAGTCACACCGGCGCCGGGGAGCTGTTTTTT. This sequence encodes CASSHTGAGELFF.

This clone has a single count. This chain uses TRBV29-1 with TRBJ1-1, with D tentatively TRBD1 (6 bases). Germline V gene sequence: CDR1 SQVTM, CDR2 ANQGSEA. V was clipped by 0 bases and J by 2 bases, with 13 bases between them. This CDR3 has 15 residues. CDR3 amino acids: CSVEESWGLNTEAFF. The CDR3 nucleotides are TGCAGCGTTGAAGAGAGCTGGGGGCTAAACACTGAAGCTTTCTTT.

The rearrangement links TRBV27 to TRBJ2-7; maybe TRBD1 (5 bases). CDR3 length equals 14 residues. From germline, CDR1 is MNHEY and CDR2 SMNVEV (reference sequence). Trimming stripped 4 bases from V and 3 bases from J, with 13 bases between. As DNA, the CDR3 is TGTGCCAGCAGTTCCTTGAATCAGGGCTACGAGCAGTACTTC. It codes for CASSSLNQGYEQYF.

This sequence joins TRBV10-3 and TRBJ2-7, with D unresolved. Trimming cost V 0 bases and J 5 bases, with 8 bases left between them. The CDR3 sequence is 13 residues long. The germline gives CDR1 ENHRY, CDR2 SYGVKD. CDR3 DNA sequence: TGTGCCATCAGTGAGTCGATTATCAACGAGCAGTACTTC. Its translation is CAISESIINEQYF.

Comments on this clone: Different DNA sequences within this sample yield the same CDR3. The V call is TRBV27, the J call TRBJ2-7; the match to TRBD2 covers 8 bases. The germline V gene has CDR1 MNHEY and CDR2 SMNVEV (reference sequence). The CDR3 is 15 amino acids. Trimming at V came to 3 bases and at J to 2 bases, leaving 6 bases not matched to a gene. The DNA for the CDR3 is TGTGCCAGCAGTTTGGCGGCGGGAGGCCCCTACGAGCAGTACTTC. Translation: CASSLAAGGPYEQYF.

The rearrangement uses TRBV9 and TRBJ2-5; TRBD2 is a possible D gene (7 bases). CDR1 is SGDLS, CDR2 YYNGEE, per germline. CDR3 size: 16 residues. V was clipped by 0 bases and J by 5 bases, with 17 bases between them. The CDR3 region has the DNA TGTGCCAGCAGCGTAGGAGGGGGGGCCGGAGCGGAGACCCAGTACTTC. Translation: CASSVGGGAGAETQYF.

The V gene is TRBV19, the J gene TRBJ1-2, with a possible D match to TRBD1 (6 bases). CDR3 size: 13 residues. CDR1 is LNHDA and CDR2 is SQIVND in the germline V gene (reference sequence). Trimming stripped 5 bases from V and 2 bases from J, with 9 bases between. The DNA of the CDR3 is TGTGCCAGTAGTGGACAGCCCAACTATGGCTACACCTTC. Protein sequence: CASSGQPNYGYTF.

The J gene is TRBJ1-2, the V gene TRBV9, with 8 bases that match TRBD1. The germline CDR1 and CDR2 sequences are SGDLS and YYNGEE. The CDR3 is made up of 15 amino acids. V was pared by 0 bases and J by 2 bases, with 3 bases of the junction left unmatched. The CDR3, as DNA: TGTGCCAGCAGCGTAGGTCACAGGGGGAACTATGGCTACACCTTC. Protein: CASSVGHRGNYGYTF.

The chain recombines TRBV10-3 with TRBJ2-7, with 8 bases fitting TRBD2. With 2 bases clipped from V and 5 bases from J, the junction kept 8 bases outside the gene matches. This CDR3 comprises 15 residues. Per the germline V gene, CDR1 is ENHRY and CDR2 is SYGVKD. The CDR3 reads CAISERAGLAHEQYF. The DNA of the CDR3 is TGTGCCATCAGTGAGAGAGCTGGACTAGCCCACGAGCAGTACTTC.

The chain carries TRBV10-1 and TRBJ2-5; unclear D gene. The germline CDR1 and CDR2 sequences are WNHNN and SYGVQD (reference sequence). The CDR3 covers 13 residues. Deletions cut 2 bases from V and 5 bases from J, with 9 bases between. The CDR3 bases are TGCGCCAGCAGTGAGCTGGTATCGGAGACCCAGTACTTC. It translates to CASSELVSETQYF.

This clone was recorded a few times. The CDR3 region is CASSRDIGNTIYF. The CDR3 nucleotides are TGTGCCAGCAGTCGGGACATAGGAAACACCATATATTTT. The V call is TRBV27, the J call TRBJ1-3; D is perhaps TRBD1 (6 bases). CDR3 length: 13 amino acids. Germline CDR1 MNHEY, CDR2 SMNVEV (reference sequence). Trimming shortened V by 5 bases and J by 4 bases, and 9 bases separated the two germline ends.

A note on this clone: In the same sample, other DNA sequences code for this CDR3. This chain connects TRBV29-1 to TRBJ2-2; D possibly uses TRBD1 or TRBD2 (5 bases each). The V end lost 4 bases, the J end lost 5 bases, and 8 bases lay between the germline ends. The CDR3 consists of 12 residues. Germline loops: CDR1 SQVTM, CDR2 ANQGSEA. CDR3 sequence (DNA): TGCAGCGTTGTGAGGGGAACCGGGGAGCTGTTTTTT. Translating gives CSVVRGTGELFF.

V gene TRBV6-5 combines with J gene TRBJ1-5, with D uncertain. Germline values: CDR1 MNHEY, CDR2 SVGAGI. Trimming took off 0 bases at V and 3 bases at J, with 9 bases between the two ends. The CDR3 sequence is 15 residues long. CDR3 in amino acids: CASSYSSADNQPQHF. CDR3 in DNA: TGTGCCAGCAGTTACTCATCGGCAGACAATCAGCCCCAGCATTTT.